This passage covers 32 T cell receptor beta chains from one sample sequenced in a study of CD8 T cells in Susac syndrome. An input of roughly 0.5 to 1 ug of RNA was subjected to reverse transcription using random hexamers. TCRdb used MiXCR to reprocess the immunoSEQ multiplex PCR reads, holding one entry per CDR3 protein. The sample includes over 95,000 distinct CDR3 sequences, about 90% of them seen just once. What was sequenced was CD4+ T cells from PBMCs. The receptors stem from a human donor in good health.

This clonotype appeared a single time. CDR3 sequence: CASTSLGVTYGYTF. The CDR3 region has the DNA TGTGCCAGTACCTCTCTGGGGGTTACCTATGGCTACACCTTC. This sequence joins TRBV19 and TRBJ1-2, with D possibly matching TRBD1 (5 bases). The CDR3 extends over 14 amino acids. CDR1 is LNHDA and CDR2 is SQIVND in the germline V gene (reference sequence). V was shortened by 7 bases and J by 4 bases, with 16 bases between the two germline ends.

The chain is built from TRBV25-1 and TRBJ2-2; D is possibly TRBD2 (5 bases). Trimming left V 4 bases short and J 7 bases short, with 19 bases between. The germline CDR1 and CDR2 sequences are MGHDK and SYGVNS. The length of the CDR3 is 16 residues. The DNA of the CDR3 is TGTGCCAGCAGTGCAGGTCCTCCGTACGGAGGCGGGGAGCTGTTTTTT. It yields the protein CASSAGPPYGGGELFF.

The CDR3 region is CASCRTGQETQYF. For the CDR3, the DNA is TGTGCCAGCTGCCGAACAGGCCAAGAGACCCAGTACTTC. The chain uses TRBV6-2 or TRBV6-3 and TRBJ2-5, with D tentatively TRBD1 (5 bases). This CDR3 spans 13 amino acids. V shed 8 bases and J shed 1 base, with 11 bases lying between them. CDR1 is MNHEY and CDR2 is SVGEGT in the germline V gene.

The CDR3 DNA sequence: TGCAGCGGAATAGCGGTGTTGGAGACCCAGTACTTC. This codes for CSGIAVLETQYF. This sequence joins TRBV29-1 and TRBJ2-5, with D possibly matching TRBD2 (6 bases). This CDR3 region has 12 residues. Trimming cost V 7 bases and J 5 bases, with 14 bases left between them. The germline V gene has CDR1 SQVTM and CDR2 ANQGSEA.

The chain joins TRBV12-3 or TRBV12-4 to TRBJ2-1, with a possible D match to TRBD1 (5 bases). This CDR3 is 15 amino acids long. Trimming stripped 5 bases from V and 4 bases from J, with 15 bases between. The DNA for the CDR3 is TGTGCCAGCAGTCCCAGACAGCCTCTGTACAATGAGCAGTTCTTC. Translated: CASSPRQPLYNEQFF.

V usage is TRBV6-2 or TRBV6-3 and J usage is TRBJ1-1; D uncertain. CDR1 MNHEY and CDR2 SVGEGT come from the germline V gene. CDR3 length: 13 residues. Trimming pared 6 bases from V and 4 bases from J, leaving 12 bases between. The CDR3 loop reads CASSPKGGTEAFF. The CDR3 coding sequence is TGTGCCAGCAGCCCCAAAGGAGGCACTGAAGCTTTCTTT.

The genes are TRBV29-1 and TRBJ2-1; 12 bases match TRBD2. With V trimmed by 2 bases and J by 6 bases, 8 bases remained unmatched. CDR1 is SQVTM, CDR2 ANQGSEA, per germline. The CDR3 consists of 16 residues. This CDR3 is CSVEHLASGRANEQFF. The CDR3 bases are TGCAGCGTTGAACATTTGGCTAGCGGGAGGGCCAATGAGCAGTTCTTC.

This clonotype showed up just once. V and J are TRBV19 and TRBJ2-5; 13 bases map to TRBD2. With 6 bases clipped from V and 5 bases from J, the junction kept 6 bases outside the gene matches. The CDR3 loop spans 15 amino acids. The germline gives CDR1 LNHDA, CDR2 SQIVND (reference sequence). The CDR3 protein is CASSRTSGSIETQYF. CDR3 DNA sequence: TGTGCCAGTAGCCGGACTAGCGGGAGTATCGAGACCCAGTACTTC.

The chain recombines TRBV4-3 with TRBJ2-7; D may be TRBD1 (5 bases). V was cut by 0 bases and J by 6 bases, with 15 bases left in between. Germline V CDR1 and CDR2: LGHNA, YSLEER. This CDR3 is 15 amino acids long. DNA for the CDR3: TGCGCCAGCAGCCAAGATATGGGGCAAGGATTCGAGCAGTACTTC. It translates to CASSQDMGQGFEQYF.

CDR3 residues: CASSHPNTEAFF. The CDR3 DNA is TGTGCCAGTAGTCACCCGAACACTGAAGCTTTCTTT. This chain uses TRBV19 with TRBJ1-1, with D unclear. V lost 5 bases and J 1 base, leaving 5 bases between the germline ends. This CDR3 contains 12 residues. The germline gives CDR1 LNHDA, CDR2 SQIVND (reference sequence).

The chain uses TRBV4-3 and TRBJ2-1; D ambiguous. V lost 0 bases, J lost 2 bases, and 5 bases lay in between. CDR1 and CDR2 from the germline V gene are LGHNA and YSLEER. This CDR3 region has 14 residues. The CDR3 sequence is CASSQDQAYNEQFF. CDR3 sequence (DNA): TGCGCCAGCAGCCAAGACCAGGCCTACAATGAGCAGTTCTTC.

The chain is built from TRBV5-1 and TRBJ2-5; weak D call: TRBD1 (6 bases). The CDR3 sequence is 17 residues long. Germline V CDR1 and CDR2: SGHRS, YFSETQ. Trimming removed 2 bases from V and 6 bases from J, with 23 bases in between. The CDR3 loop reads CASSLEYRVATAKTQYF. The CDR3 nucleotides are TGCGCCAGCAGCTTAGAATACAGGGTGGCAACGGCCAAGACCCAGTACTTC.

The CDR3 reads CASSQGGPQPQHF. Written as DNA, the CDR3 is TGTGCCAGCAGCCAAGGAGGCCCTCAGCCCCAGCATTTT. The V and J genes are TRBV3-1 and TRBJ1-5; D is undetermined. V shed 1 base and J shed 6 bases, with 7 bases lying between them. Germline V gene lookup returns CDR1 LGHDT and CDR2 YNNKEL (reference sequence). The CDR3 contains 13 residues.

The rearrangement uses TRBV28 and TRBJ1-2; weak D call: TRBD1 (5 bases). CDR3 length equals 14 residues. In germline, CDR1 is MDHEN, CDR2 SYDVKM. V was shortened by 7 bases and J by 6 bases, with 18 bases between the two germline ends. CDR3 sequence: CASIPEGALDGYTF. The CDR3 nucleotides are TGTGCCAGCATTCCCGAAGGGGCCCTGGATGGCTACACCTTC.

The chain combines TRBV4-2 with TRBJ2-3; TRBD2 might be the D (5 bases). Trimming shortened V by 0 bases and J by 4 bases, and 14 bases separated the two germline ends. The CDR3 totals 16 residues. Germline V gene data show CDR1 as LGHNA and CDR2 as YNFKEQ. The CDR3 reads CASSQESGLRADTQYF. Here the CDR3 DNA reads TGTGCCAGCAGCCAAGAGAGTGGGTTGCGGGCAGATACGCAGTATTTT.

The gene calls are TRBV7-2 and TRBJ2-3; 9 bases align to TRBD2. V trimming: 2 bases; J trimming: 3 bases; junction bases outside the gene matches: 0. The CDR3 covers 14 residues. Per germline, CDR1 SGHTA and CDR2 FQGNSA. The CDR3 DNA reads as TGTGCCAGCAGCTTAAGCGGGGGGACAGATACGCAGTATTTT. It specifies CASSLSGGTDTQYF.

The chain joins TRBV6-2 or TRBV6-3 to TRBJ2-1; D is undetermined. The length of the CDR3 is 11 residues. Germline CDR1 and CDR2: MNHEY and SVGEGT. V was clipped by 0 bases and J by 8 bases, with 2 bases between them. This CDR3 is CASSYSHEQFF. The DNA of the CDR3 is TGTGCCAGCAGTTACTCCCATGAGCAGTTCTTC.

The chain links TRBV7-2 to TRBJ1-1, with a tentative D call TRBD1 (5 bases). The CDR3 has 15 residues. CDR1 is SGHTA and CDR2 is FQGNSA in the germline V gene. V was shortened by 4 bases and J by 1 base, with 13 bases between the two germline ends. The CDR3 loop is CASSSDRGGNTEAFF. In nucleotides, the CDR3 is TGTGCCAGCAGCTCAGACCGGGGGGGGAACACTGAAGCTTTCTTT.

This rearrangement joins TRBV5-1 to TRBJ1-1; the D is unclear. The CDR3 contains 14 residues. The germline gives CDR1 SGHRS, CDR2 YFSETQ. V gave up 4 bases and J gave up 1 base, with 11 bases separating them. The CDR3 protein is CASSTTAGNTEAFF. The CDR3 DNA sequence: TGCGCCAGCAGCACGACGGCGGGGAACACTGAAGCTTTCTTT.

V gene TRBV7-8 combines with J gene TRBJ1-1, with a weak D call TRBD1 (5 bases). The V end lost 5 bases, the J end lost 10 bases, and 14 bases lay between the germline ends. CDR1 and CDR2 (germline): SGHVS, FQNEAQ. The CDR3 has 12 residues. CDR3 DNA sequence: TGTGCCAGCAGCCCCGAGACCAGGGCAGCTTTCTTT. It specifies CASSPETRAAFF. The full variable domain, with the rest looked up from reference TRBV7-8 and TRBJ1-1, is GAGVSQSPRYKVAKRGQDVALRCDPISGHVSLFWYQQALGQGPEFLTYFQNEAQLDKSGLPSDRFFAERPEGSVSTLKIQRTQQEDSAVYLCASSPETRAAFFGQGTRLTVV.

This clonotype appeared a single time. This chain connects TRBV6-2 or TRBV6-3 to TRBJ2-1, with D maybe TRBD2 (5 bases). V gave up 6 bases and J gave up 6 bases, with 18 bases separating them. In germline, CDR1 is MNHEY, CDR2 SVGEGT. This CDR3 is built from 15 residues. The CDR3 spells CASSIGNGRGNEQFF. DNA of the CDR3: TGTGCCAGCAGCATAGGGAACGGTCGGGGCAATGAGCAGTTCTTC.

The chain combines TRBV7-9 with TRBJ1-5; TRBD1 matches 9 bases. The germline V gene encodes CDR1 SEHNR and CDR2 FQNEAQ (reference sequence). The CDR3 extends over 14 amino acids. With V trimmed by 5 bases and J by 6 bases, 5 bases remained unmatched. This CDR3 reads CASSTTGGGQPQHF. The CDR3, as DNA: TGTGCCAGCAGCACTACAGGGGGCGGTCAGCCCCAGCATTTT.

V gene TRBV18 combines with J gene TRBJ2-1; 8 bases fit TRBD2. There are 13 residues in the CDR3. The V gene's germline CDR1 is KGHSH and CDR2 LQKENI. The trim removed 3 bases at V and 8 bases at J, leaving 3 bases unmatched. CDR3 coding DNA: TGTGCCAGCTCACCGAGCGGGAGATATGAGCAGTTCTTC. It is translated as CASSPSGRYEQFF.

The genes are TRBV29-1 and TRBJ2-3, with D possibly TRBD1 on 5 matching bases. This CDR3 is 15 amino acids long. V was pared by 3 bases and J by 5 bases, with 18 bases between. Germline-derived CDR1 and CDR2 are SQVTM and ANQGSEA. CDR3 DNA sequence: TGCAGCGTTGATGGCCCAGGGAATCTCGAAGATACGCAGTATTTT. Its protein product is CSVDGPGNLEDTQYF.

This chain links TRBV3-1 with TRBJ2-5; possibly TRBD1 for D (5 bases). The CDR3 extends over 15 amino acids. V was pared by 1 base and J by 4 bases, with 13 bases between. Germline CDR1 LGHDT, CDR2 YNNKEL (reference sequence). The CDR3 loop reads CASSQVRAHSETQYF. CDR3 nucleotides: TGTGCCAGCAGCCAAGTCAGGGCACATTCAGAGACCCAGTACTTC.

The CDR3 reads CASSIGGTNYGYTF. In DNA form, the CDR3 reads TGTGCCAGCAGCATAGGGGGGACGAACTATGGCTACACCTTC. The chain has TRBV27 and TRBJ1-2; a possible D gene is TRBD1 (6 bases). The V gene's germline CDR1 is MNHEY and CDR2 SMNVEV (reference sequence). This CDR3 is built from 14 residues. V lost 6 bases and J 2 bases, leaving 13 bases between the germline ends.

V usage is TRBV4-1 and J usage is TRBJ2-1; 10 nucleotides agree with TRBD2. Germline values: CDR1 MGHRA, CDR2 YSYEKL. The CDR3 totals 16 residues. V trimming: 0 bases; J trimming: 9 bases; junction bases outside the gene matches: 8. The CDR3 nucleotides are TGCGCCAGCAGCCAAGAGGCTAGCGGGAGTCGCGGTGAGCAGTTCTTC. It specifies CASSQEASGSRGEQFF.

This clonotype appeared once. CDR3 nucleotide sequence: TGTGCCAGCAGTTTGTCTGGACAGGGGCATCAGCCCCAGCATTTT. This codes for CASSLSGQGHQPQHF. The chain is built from TRBV12-3 or TRBV12-4 and TRBJ1-5, with 9 bases fitting TRBD1. The CDR3 runs 15 residues. J was trimmed by 5 bases and V by 3 bases; bases with no gene match: 5.

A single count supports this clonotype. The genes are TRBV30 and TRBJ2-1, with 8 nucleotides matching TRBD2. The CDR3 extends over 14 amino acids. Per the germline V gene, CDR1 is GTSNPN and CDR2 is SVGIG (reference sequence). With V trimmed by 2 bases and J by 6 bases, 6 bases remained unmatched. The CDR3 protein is CAWSQGLGSNEQFF. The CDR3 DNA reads TGTGCCTGGAGTCAGGGACTAGGATCCAATGAGCAGTTCTTC.

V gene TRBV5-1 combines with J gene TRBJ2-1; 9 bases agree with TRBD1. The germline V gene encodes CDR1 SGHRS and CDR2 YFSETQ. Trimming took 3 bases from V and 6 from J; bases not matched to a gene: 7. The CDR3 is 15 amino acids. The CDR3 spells CASSSRTGAVNEQFF. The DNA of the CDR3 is TGCGCCAGCAGCTCGAGGACAGGGGCGGTCAATGAGCAGTTCTTC.

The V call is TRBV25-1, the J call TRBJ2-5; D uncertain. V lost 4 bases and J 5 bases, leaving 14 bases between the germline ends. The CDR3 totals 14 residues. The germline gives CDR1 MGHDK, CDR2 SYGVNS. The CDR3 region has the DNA TGTGCCAGCAGTGCCGGCGCGATACGGGAGACCCAGTACTTC. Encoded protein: CASSAGAIRETQYF.

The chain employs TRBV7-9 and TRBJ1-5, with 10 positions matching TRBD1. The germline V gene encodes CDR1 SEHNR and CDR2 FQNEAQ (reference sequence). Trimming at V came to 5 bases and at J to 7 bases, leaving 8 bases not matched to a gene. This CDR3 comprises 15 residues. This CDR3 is CASSLQTGGEQPQHF. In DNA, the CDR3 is TGTGCCAGCAGCCTGCAGACAGGGGGCGAACAGCCCCAGCATTTT.